The 25 T cell receptor beta chains presented below share a single source sample, sequenced in a study of graft-versus-host responses after intestinal transplantation. The method was immunoSEQ multiplex PCR; TCRdb's version includes in-frame clones alone and lacks a portion of them. The table has just over 7,500 clones, roughly four fifths seen once; the top ten hold roughly 13%. Graft tissue processing released intraepithelial and lamina propria lymphocytes. The sequencing here drew on ileum tissue, taken approximately 230 days after intestinal transplant. The receptors originated from a human patient who received an intestinal transplant, so some T cells may come from the graft donor.

This chain connects TRBV7-9 to TRBJ2-1; TRBD1 is a possible D gene (5 bases). V lost 1 base and J lost 7, with 20 bases in between. Germline lookup yields CDR1 SEHNR and CDR2 FQNEAQ (reference sequence). This CDR3 is 17 amino acids long. CDR3 residues: CASSLEETAPLTNEQFF. The CDR3 DNA reads TGTGCCAGCAGCTTAGAAGAGACAGCTCCCCTTACAAATGAGCAGTTCTTC. Together with reference TRBV7-9 and TRBJ2-1, the CDR3 gives the full variable domain: DTGVSQNPRHKITKRGQNVTFRCDPISEHNRLYWYRQTLGQGPEFLTYFQNEAQLEKSRLLSDRFSAERPKGSFSTLEIQRTEQGDSAMYLCASSLEETAPLTNEQFFGPGTRLTVL.

The J gene is TRBJ1-4, the V gene TRBV28, with D possibly matching TRBD1 (5 bases). There are 16 residues in the CDR3. Germline CDR1 is MDHEN and CDR2 is SYDVKM. Trimming stripped 3 bases from V and 1 base from J, with 12 bases between. The CDR3 loop reads CASSFSGGVTNEKLFF. Here the CDR3 DNA reads TGTGCCAGCAGTTTTTCCGGGGGAGTAACTAATGAAAAACTGTTTTTT.

V is TRBV10-2 and J is TRBJ2-7; 11 bases agree with TRBD2. J gave up 3 bases and V 0 bases, and 1 base lay outside the gene matches. CDR1 is WSHSY and CDR2 is SAAADI in the germline V gene. This CDR3 region has 15 residues. As DNA, the CDR3 is TGCGCCAGCAGTGAGTCCCTAGCGGGGGGCTACGAGCAGTACTTC. As protein: CASSESLAGGYEQYF.

Only a few counts were recorded for this clone. The V and J genes are TRBV4-1 and TRBJ2-7; D not certain. The germline V and J ends were trimmed by 1 base and 2 bases, with 12 bases remaining between them. The length of the CDR3 is 15 residues. Germline V lookup: CDR1 MGHRA, CDR2 YSYEKL. As DNA, the CDR3 is TGCGCCAGCAGCCAAGTGTTTTCCAGGACCTACGAGCAGTACTTC. It codes for CASSQVFSRTYEQYF.

V is TRBV6-1 and J is TRBJ1-5, with D tentatively TRBD1 (6 bases). Germline values: CDR1 MNHNS, CDR2 SASEGT. V gave up 6 bases and J gave up 4 bases, with 13 bases separating them. CDR3 length: 14 amino acids. CDR3 in amino acids: CASSEDSPNQPQHF. In DNA, the CDR3 is TGTGCCAGCAGCGAGGACAGCCCTAATCAGCCCCAGCATTTT.

This clone was detected a few times. The rearrangement links TRBV6-6 to TRBJ2-1; TRBD2 matches 9 bases. CDR3 length equals 15 residues. Trimming took 7 bases from V and 4 from J; bases not matched to a gene: 8. The germline CDR1 and CDR2 sequences are MNHNY and SVGAGI (reference sequence). This CDR3 reads CASINGAGGYNEQFF. DNA of the CDR3: TGTGCCAGCATCAACGGGGCGGGAGGGTACAATGAGCAGTTCTTC.

The rearrangement links TRBV28 to TRBJ1-4; no reliable D call. The CDR3 extends over 15 amino acids. The V end lost 1 base, the J end lost 2 bases, and 8 bases lay between the germline ends. Germline V CDR1 and CDR2: MDHEN, SYDVKM. CDR3 sequence: CASSLLVGTNEKLFF. Here the CDR3 DNA reads TGTGCCAGCAGTTTATTGGTTGGCACTAATGAAAAACTGTTTTTT.

V and J are TRBV29-1 and TRBJ1-2, with D perhaps TRBD1 (5 bases). The CDR3 has 13 residues. Germline V gene sequence: CDR1 SQVTM, CDR2 ANQGSEA. The ends were cut back, 4 bases at V and 3 bases at J, with 12 bases in the middle. The CDR3 loop reads CSVGLPGDYGYTF. The CDR3 bases are TGCAGCGTTGGCCTTCCGGGGGACTATGGCTACACCTTC.

The gene calls are TRBV7-8 and TRBJ1-2; no reliable D call. The CDR3 is 13 residues long. Germline CDR1 SGHVS, CDR2 FQNEAQ. Trimming left V 1 base short and J 8 bases short, with 11 bases between. In nucleotides, the CDR3 is TGTGCCAGCAGCTTAGGGAGTGGTTACGGCTACACCTTC. It is translated as CASSLGSGYGYTF.

This clone was observed a handful of times. This chain joins TRBV5-6 and TRBJ2-7, with 9 positions matching TRBD1. Trimming took 0 bases from V and 8 from J; bases not matched to a gene: 9. Germline V gives CDR1 SGHDT, CDR2 YYEEEE. The CDR3 has 15 residues. For the CDR3, the DNA is TGTGCCAGCAGCTTGGGCTGGGACAGGGCAAATAAGCAGTACTTC. Translation gives CASSLGWDRANKQYF.

The V gene is TRBV5-1, the J gene TRBJ1-4; D gene ambiguous. CDR1 and CDR2 from the germline V gene are SGHRS and YFSETQ. Trimming stripped 4 bases from V and 8 bases from J, with 12 bases between. This CDR3 has 13 amino acids. This chain's CDR3 is CASSPDGKEKLFF. In DNA, the CDR3 is TGCGCCAGCAGCCCGGACGGGAAAGAAAAACTGTTTTTT. Drawing the rest from reference TRBV5-1 and TRBJ1-4, the complete variable domain is KAGVTQTPRYLIKTRGQQVTLSCSPISGHRSVSWYQQTPGQGLQFLFEYFSETQRNKGNFPGRFSGRQFSNSRSEMNVSTLELGDSALYLCASSPDGKEKLFFGSGTQLSVL.

The chain links TRBV29-1 to TRBJ2-3; tentatively, D is TRBD1 (6 bases). Trimming shortened V by 3 bases and J by 1 base, and 11 bases separated the two germline ends. The CDR3 extends over 14 amino acids. Germline loops: CDR1 SQVTM, CDR2 ANQGSEA. CDR3 in DNA: TGCAGCGTTGACCCAGGGGACGGCACAGATACGCAGTATTTT. Its translation is CSVDPGDGTDTQYF.

The chain has TRBV5-1 and TRBJ2-1; TRBD2 matches 14 bases. The junction had 8 bases not matched to a gene; V was cut back by 0 bases and J by 9 bases. Germline lookup yields CDR1 SGHRS and CDR2 YFSETQ. The CDR3 spans 17 residues. The CDR3 region is CASSLDPGLAGVGEQFF. The CDR3 bases are TGCGCCAGCAGCTTGGACCCGGGACTAGCGGGAGTAGGTGAGCAGTTCTTC.

The count of this clone is one. The chain joins TRBV7-9 to TRBJ2-7, with 9 bases matching TRBD2. Germline values: CDR1 SEHNR, CDR2 FQNEAQ (reference sequence). The CDR3 length is 15 residues. V lost 2 bases, J lost 3 bases, and 5 bases stayed unmatched. The CDR3 sequence: CASSLYSSGNYEQYF. DNA of the CDR3: TGTGCCAGCAGCTTATATTCTAGCGGGAACTACGAGCAGTACTTC.

This clone turned up a few times. The gene calls are TRBV16 and TRBJ1-1; no firm D call. In germline, CDR1 is KGHSY, CDR2 FQNENV. Trimming took 6 bases from V and 0 from J, leaving 8 bases between them. The CDR3 is 13 residues long. The CDR3 sequence: CASRQSLNTEAFF. CDR3 bases: TGTGCCAGCAGACAGAGCCTGAACACTGAAGCTTTCTTT.

The V call is TRBV6-5, the J call TRBJ1-6, with TRBD1 identical over 7 bases. CDR1 and CDR2 (germline): MNHEY, SVGAGI. This CDR3 comprises 15 residues. J gave up 6 bases and V 2 bases, and 4 bases lay outside the gene matches. This CDR3 reads CASSYRGLSNSPLHF. The CDR3 DNA sequence: TGTGCCAGCAGTTACAGGGGGCTAAGTAATTCACCCCTCCACTTT.

The chain has TRBV15 and TRBJ2-4; D possibly corresponds to TRBD2 (7 bases). Trimming removed 1 base from V and 2 bases from J, with 12 bases in between. This CDR3 has 16 residues. CDR1 and CDR2 from the germline V gene are LNHNV and YYDKDF (reference sequence). CDR3 protein: CATSRAGGGSKNIQYF. The CDR3, as DNA: TGTGCCACCAGCAGAGCGGGGGGCGGGTCCAAAAACATTCAGTACTTC.

This clone was seen more than once but under ten times. The DNA for the CDR3 is TGTGCCAGCAGCTTAGACAACGAGCAGTACTTC. It yields the protein CASSLDNEQYF. The V call is TRBV11-2, the J call TRBJ2-7; D not certain. V shed 0 bases and J shed 5 bases, with 2 bases lying between them. The germline V gene has CDR1 SGHAT and CDR2 FQNNGV. This CDR3 has 11 residues.

The V call is TRBV11-2, the J call TRBJ2-1, with TRBD2 matching 7 bases. The germline CDR1 and CDR2 sequences are SGHAT and FQNNGV. The CDR3 runs to 16 residues. The J segment lost 8 bases and the V segment lost 3 bases, leaving 13 bases of the junction unmatched. The CDR3 here is CASSFGGSIGFDEQFF. The CDR3 DNA is TGTGCCAGCAGCTTTGGCGGGAGTATTGGATTCGATGAGCAGTTCTTC.

The CDR3 reads CASRSGLAGPADTQYF. The DNA of the CDR3 is TGCGCCAGCAGGTCCGGACTAGCGGGTCCCGCAGATACGCAGTATTTT. The J gene is TRBJ2-3, the V gene TRBV5-1, with 11 bases that match TRBD2. Losses at the gene ends were 5 bases for V and 4 bases for J; bases not matched to a gene: 9. Germline V CDR1 and CDR2: SGHRS, YFSETQ. The CDR3 consists of 16 residues. The whole variable domain, remainder taken from reference TRBV5-1 and TRBJ2-3, is KAGVTQTPRYLIKTRGQQVTLSCSPISGHRSVSWYQQTPGQGLQFLFEYFSETQRNKGNFPGRFSGRQFSNSRSEMNVSTLELGDSALYLCASRSGLAGPADTQYFGPGTRLTVL.

J is TRBJ2-3 and V is TRBV6-5; D ambiguous. V dropped 6 bases and J dropped 6 bases, with 13 bases sitting between them. CDR1 and CDR2 (germline): MNHEY, SVGAGI. This CDR3 region has 13 residues. CDR3 in DNA: TGTGCCAGCAGAAACTCAGAACAGGATACGCAGTATTTT. Translated: CASRNSEQDTQYF.

This chain uses TRBV9 with TRBJ2-3; the D is unclear. V lost 3 bases and J lost 0, with 11 bases in between. Germline-derived CDR1 and CDR2 are SGDLS and YYNGEE. This CDR3 has 15 residues. The CDR3 spells CASSALQPSTDTQYF. The CDR3 DNA sequence: TGTGCCAGCAGCGCCTTACAACCGAGCACAGATACGCAGTATTTT. Variable domain in full (rest from reference TRBV9 and TRBJ2-3): DSGVTQTPKHLITATGQRVTLRCSPRSGDLSVYWYQQSLDQGLQFLIQYYNGEERAKGNILERFSAQQFPDLHSELNLSSLELGDSALYFCASSALQPSTDTQYFGPGTRLTVL.

The CDR3 DNA follows: TGTGCCAGCAGCTTAGCGATCCGGGACAGCACCTACGAGCAGTACTTC. It encodes CASSLAIRDSTYEQYF. The V gene is TRBV11-3, the J gene TRBJ2-7, with 7 bases that match TRBD1. V shed 1 base, J shed 2 bases, and the junction held 8 bases outside the gene matches. The V gene's germline CDR1 is SGHNT and CDR2 YENEEA. The CDR3 has 16 residues. The variable domain in full, with the rest retrieved from reference TRBV11-3 and TRBJ2-7, is EAGVVQSPRYKIIEKKQPVAFWCNPISGHNTLYWYLQNLGQGPELLIRYENEEAVDDSQLPKDRFSAERLKGVDSTLKIQPAELGDSAVYLCASSLAIRDSTYEQYFGPGTRLTVT.

The gene calls are TRBV5-5 and TRBJ1-1, with a possible D match to TRBD1 (6 bases). Trimming stripped 4 bases from V and 4 bases from J, with 17 bases between. The germline V gene has CDR1 SGHKS and CDR2 YYEKEE (reference sequence). CDR3 size: 15 residues. The CDR3 bases are TGTGCCAGCAGCCGGGTGGGGGCGGGAGGCACTGAAGCTTTCTTT. This encodes CASSRVGAGGTEAFF. Looking up the rest from reference TRBV5-5 and TRBJ1-1 gives the full variable domain: DAGVTQSPTHLIKTRGQQVTLRCSPISGHKSVSWYQQVLGQGPQFIFQYYEKEERGRGNFPDRFSARQFPNYSSELNVNALLLGDSALYLCASSRVGAGGTEAFFGQGTRLTVV.

The chain recombines TRBV6-4 with TRBJ2-7, with D possibly matching TRBD2 (6 bases). V gave up 7 bases and J gave up 0 bases, with 10 bases separating them. CDR3 length: 13 amino acids. The germline gives CDR1 MRHNA, CDR2 SNTAGT. CDR3 region: CASTTGLSYEQYF. CDR3 coding DNA: TGTGCCAGCACCACGGGACTCTCCTACGAGCAGTACTTC.